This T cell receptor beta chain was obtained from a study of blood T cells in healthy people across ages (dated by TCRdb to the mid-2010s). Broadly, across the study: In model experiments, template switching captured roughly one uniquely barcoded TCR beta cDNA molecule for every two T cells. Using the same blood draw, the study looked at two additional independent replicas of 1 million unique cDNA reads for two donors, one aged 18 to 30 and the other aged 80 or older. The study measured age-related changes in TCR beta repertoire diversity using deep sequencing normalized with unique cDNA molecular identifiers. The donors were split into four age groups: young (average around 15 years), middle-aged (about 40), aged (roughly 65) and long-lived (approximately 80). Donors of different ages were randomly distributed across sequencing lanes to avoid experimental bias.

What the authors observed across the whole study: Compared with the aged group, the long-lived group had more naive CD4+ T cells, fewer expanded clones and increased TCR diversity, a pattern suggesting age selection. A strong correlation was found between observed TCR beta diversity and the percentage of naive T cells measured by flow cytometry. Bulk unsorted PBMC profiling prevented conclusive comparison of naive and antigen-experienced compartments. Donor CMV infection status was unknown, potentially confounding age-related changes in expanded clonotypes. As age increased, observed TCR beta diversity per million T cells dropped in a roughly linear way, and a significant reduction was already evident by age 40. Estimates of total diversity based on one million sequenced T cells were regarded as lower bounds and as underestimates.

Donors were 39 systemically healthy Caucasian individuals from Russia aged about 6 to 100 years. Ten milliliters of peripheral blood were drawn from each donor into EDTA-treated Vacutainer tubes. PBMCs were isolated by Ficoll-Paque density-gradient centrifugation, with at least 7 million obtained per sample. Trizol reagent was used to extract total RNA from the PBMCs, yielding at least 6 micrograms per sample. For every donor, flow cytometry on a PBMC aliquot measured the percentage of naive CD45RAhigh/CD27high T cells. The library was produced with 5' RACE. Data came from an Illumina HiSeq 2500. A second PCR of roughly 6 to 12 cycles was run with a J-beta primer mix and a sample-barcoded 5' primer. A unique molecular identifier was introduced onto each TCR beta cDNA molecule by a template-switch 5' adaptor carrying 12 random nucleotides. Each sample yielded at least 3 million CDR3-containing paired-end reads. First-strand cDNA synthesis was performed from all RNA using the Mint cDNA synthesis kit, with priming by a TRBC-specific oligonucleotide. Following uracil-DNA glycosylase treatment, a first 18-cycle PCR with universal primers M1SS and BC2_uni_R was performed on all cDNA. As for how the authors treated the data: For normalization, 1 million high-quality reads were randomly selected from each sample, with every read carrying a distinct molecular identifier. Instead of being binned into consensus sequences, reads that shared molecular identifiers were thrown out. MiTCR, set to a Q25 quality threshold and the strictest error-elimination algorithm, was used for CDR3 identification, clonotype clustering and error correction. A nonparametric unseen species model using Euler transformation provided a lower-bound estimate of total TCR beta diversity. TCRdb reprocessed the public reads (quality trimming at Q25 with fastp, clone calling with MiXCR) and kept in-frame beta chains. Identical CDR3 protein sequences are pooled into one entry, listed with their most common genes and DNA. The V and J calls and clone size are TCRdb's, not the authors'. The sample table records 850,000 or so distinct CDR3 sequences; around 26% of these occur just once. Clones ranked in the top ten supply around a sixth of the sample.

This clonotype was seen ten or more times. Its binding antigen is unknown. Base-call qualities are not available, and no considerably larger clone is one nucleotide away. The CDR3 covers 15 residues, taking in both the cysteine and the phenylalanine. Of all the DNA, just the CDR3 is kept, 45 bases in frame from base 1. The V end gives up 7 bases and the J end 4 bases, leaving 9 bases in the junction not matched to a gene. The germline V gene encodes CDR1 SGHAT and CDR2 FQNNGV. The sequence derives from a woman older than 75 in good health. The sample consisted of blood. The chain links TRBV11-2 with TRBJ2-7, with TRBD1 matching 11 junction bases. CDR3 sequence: CASTPADRGLYEQYF. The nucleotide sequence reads TGTGCCAGCACCCCAGCGGACAGGGGGCTTTACGAGCAGTACTTC.